Following are 28 T cell receptor beta chains from one sample sequenced in a study of Ad26.COV2.S vaccination and SARS-CoV-2 variants. Indicated treatment: 15 to 20 received Ad26.COV2.S at low or high dose, single or two shots; about 5 received placebo; per-sample allocation not given. Sampling was done on day 63 after the first vaccine or placebo injection. Here immunoSEQ multiplex PCR was the method, and the copy in TCRdb shows in-frame clones only, minus some. The sample yields under 250,000 clones, approximately 88% seen once. The sample consisted of peripheral blood, taken in a trial of Ad26.COV2.S vaccine versus placebo. The receptor source for this set is a person between 18 and 65 years old who received the Ad26.COV2.S COVID-19 vaccine or a placebo.

This clone was recorded once. J is TRBJ2-1 and V is TRBV7-2; 9 nucleotides line up with TRBD2. From germline, CDR1 is SGHTA and CDR2 FQGNSA. The V gene end was trimmed by 2 bases and the J gene end by 4 bases; junction bases not matched to a gene: 6. This CDR3 is built from 16 residues. The CDR3 sequence is CASSLRALAGYNEQFF. The CDR3 nucleotides are TGTGCCAGCAGCTTACGGGCACTAGCGGGTTACAATGAGCAGTTCTTC.

The gene calls are TRBV11-2 and TRBJ2-5; TRBD1 matches 7 bases. Per the germline V gene, CDR1 is SGHAT and CDR2 is FQNNGV. The ends lost 8 bases at V and 3 bases at J; junction bases unmatched: 6. This CDR3 comprises 13 residues. The CDR3 loop is CASGRDRKETQYF. CDR3 coding DNA: TGTGCCAGCGGCCGGGACAGAAAAGAGACCCAGTACTTC.

J is TRBJ2-7 and V is TRBV29-1, with TRBD1 identical over 8 bases. V dropped 6 bases and J dropped 3; count of bases not matched to a gene: 4. Germline V lookup: CDR1 SQVTM, CDR2 ANQGSEA. The CDR3 loop spans 12 amino acids. The CDR3 reads CSVIDRGYEQYV. The CDR3 DNA reads as TGCAGCGTGATCGACAGGGGCTACGAGCAGTACGTC.

The V call is TRBV9, the J call TRBJ2-5, with TRBD1 matching over 9 bases. This CDR3 contains 14 residues. Losses at the gene ends were 4 bases for V and 5 bases for J; bases not matched to a gene: 6. Germline V gene lookup returns CDR1 SGDLS and CDR2 YYNGEE. The CDR3 bases are TGTGCCAGCAGCCGGGACAGGGCGAGTGAGACCCAGTACTTC. It codes for CASSRDRASETQYF.

CDR3 sequence: CASSLGDRATNEKLFF. The CDR3 region has the DNA TGTGCCAGCAGCTTAGGGGACAGGGCGACTAATGAAAAACTGTTTTTT. V is TRBV7-9 and J is TRBJ1-4; 9 bases fit TRBD1. V lost 1 base, J lost 2 bases, and 2 bases stayed unmatched. The V gene's germline CDR1 is SEHNR and CDR2 FQNEAQ (reference sequence). The CDR3 has 16 residues. The variable domain in full, with the rest retrieved from reference TRBV7-9 and TRBJ1-4, is DTGVSQNPRHKITKRGQNVTFRCDPISEHNRLYWYRQTLGQGPEFLTYFQNEAQLEKSRLLSDRFSAERPKGSFSTLEIQRTEQGDSAMYLCASSLGDRATNEKLFFGSGTQLSVL.

The chain uses TRBV19 and TRBJ1-2, with a possible D match to TRBD1 (5 bases). CDR1 and CDR2 (germline): LNHDA, SQIVND (reference sequence). The CDR3 is 13 amino acids. V was cut by 9 bases and J by 1 base, with 12 bases left in between. The CDR3 loop is CASLGQINYGYTF. In DNA form, the CDR3 reads TGTGCCAGCTTGGGGCAGATTAACTATGGCTACACCTTC. Complete variable domain (other parts from reference TRBV19 and TRBJ1-2): DGGITQSPKYLFRKEGQNVTLSCEQNLNHDAMYWYRQDPGQGLRLIYYSQIVNDFQKGDIAEGYSVSREKKESFPLTVTSAQKNPTAFYLCASLGQINYGYTFGSGTRLTVV.

The J gene is TRBJ1-5, the V gene TRBV19; TRBD1 matches at 11 bases. The CDR3 contains 16 residues. Per the germline V gene, CDR1 is LNHDA and CDR2 is SQIVND (reference sequence). V lost 7 bases to trimming and J lost 2 bases; unmatched junction nucleotides: 7. The CDR3 protein is CASTPGQGVGNQPQHF. The CDR3 nucleotides are TGTGCCAGTACTCCGGGACAGGGGGTCGGCAATCAGCCCCAGCATTTT.

In this sample, this clone turned up a few times. This CDR3 is CASSVSPSGNQPQHF. CDR3 in DNA: TGTGCCAGCAGCGTGAGCCCAAGTGGGAATCAGCCCCAGCATTTT. V gene TRBV9 combines with J gene TRBJ1-5, with unresolved D. The germline gives CDR1 SGDLS, CDR2 YYNGEE. Trimming took off 2 bases at V and 4 bases at J, with 13 bases between the two ends. The CDR3 extends over 15 amino acids.

This clone was recorded once. J is TRBJ2-2 and V is TRBV7-9, with TRBD2 matching over 12 bases. Trimming took 8 bases from V and 7 from J; bases not matched to a gene: 5. This CDR3 comprises 14 residues. Germline V gene data show CDR1 as SEHNR and CDR2 as FQNEAQ (reference sequence). The CDR3 is CASGLAGKVGELFF. The CDR3 DNA reads TGTGCCAGCGGACTAGCGGGAAAGGTCGGGGAGCTGTTTTTT.

This clone was seen only a few times. The chain couples TRBV12-3 or TRBV12-4 to TRBJ2-5, with D perhaps TRBD1 (5 bases). The CDR3 sequence is 12 residues long. The germline V and J ends were trimmed by 5 bases and 5 bases, with 9 bases remaining between them. The CDR3 DNA is TGTGCCAGCAGTATACAGGAGGAGACCCAGTACTTC. Its protein is CASSIQEETQYF.

V gene TRBV4-1 combines with J gene TRBJ1-5; 8 positions match TRBD1. The ends lost 1 base at V and 0 bases at J; junction bases unmatched: 8. Germline V gives CDR1 MGHRA, CDR2 YSYEKL. The length of the CDR3 is 18 residues. CDR3 nucleotides: TGCGCCAGCAGCCAAGGGGGAACAGGGGGATATAGCAATCAGCCCCAGCATTTT. Translation gives CASSQGGTGGYSNQPQHF.

This chain joins TRBV7-9 and TRBJ2-7; TRBD2 might be the D (5 bases). The germline CDR1 and CDR2 sequences are SEHNR and FQNEAQ (reference sequence). The CDR3 sequence is 16 residues long. Trimming took 2 bases from V and 4 from J, leaving 18 bases between them. CDR3 amino acids: CASSLLGWSRGYEQYF. The CDR3 nucleotides read TGTGCCAGCAGCTTATTGGGCTGGTCTCGGGGATACGAGCAGTACTTC.

The chain employs TRBV27 and TRBJ2-2, with 8 bases matching TRBD2. The trim removed 1 base at V and 6 bases at J, leaving 4 bases unmatched. CDR1 is MNHEY and CDR2 is SMNVEV in the germline V gene (reference sequence). The CDR3 has 15 amino acids. DNA for the CDR3: TGTGCCAGCAGTTTATTCAGCGGGAGTGCCGGGGAGCTGTTTTTT. Amino acid sequence: CASSLFSGSAGELFF.

The gene calls are TRBV10-3 and TRBJ2-7, with TRBD2 identical over 10 bases. The J segment lost 2 bases and the V segment lost 5 bases, leaving 6 bases of the junction unmatched. Per germline, CDR1 ENHRY and CDR2 SYGVKD. The CDR3 sequence is 15 residues long. In nucleotides, the CDR3 is TGTGCCATCAGTATTGCTAGCGGGGGCACCTACGAGCAGTACTTC. Its translation is CAISIASGGTYEQYF.

The chain recombines TRBV4-2 with TRBJ2-3; TRBD2 is a possible D gene (5 bases). Germline V gene lookup returns CDR1 LGHNA and CDR2 YNFKEQ. The CDR3 is made up of 14 amino acids. V was shortened by 1 base and J by 3 bases, with 8 bases between the two germline ends. CDR3 DNA sequence: TGTGCCAGCAGCCAAGGCGCGGGTACAGATACGCAGTATTTT. Protein product: CASSQGAGTDTQYF.

The chain carries TRBV4-3 and TRBJ2-5; 8 bases are a match to TRBD2. V was pared by 3 bases and J by 1 base, with 4 bases of the junction left unmatched. Germline V gene lookup returns CDR1 LGHNA and CDR2 YSLEER. CDR3 length: 15 amino acids. The CDR3 spells CASSQLGGAQETQYF. Written as DNA, the CDR3 is TGCGCCAGCAGCCAGCTCGGGGGGGCCCAAGAGACCCAGTACTTC.

This chain links TRBV19 with TRBJ2-1; tentatively, D is TRBD1 or TRBD2 (6 bases each). Germline CDR1 is LNHDA and CDR2 is SQIVND (reference sequence). V shed 0 bases and J shed 14 bases, with 32 bases lying between them. This CDR3 is built from 19 residues. CDR3 region: CASSIEVYRGRTPGVMEFF. The CDR3 DNA reads TGTGCCAGTAGTATAGAGGTCTATAGGGGGAGGACCCCCGGGGTGATGGAGTTCTTC.

The chain couples TRBV12-3 or TRBV12-4 to TRBJ2-3; D is uncertain. This CDR3 region has 13 residues. V lost 6 bases to trimming and J lost 2 bases, with 9 bases between them. CDR3 amino acids: CASRPLITDTQYF. The CDR3 coding sequence is TGTGCCAGCAGGCCTCTGATCACAGATACGCAGTATTTT.

As regards this clone: Other DNA sequences in the sample encode the same CDR3. The V call is TRBV5-1, the J call TRBJ1-3, with D hard to call. CDR1 SGHRS and CDR2 YFSETQ come from the germline V gene. Deletions cut 0 bases from V and 0 bases from J, with 4 bases between. The CDR3 has 14 amino acids. Written as DNA, the CDR3 is TGCGCCAGCAGCTTGGACGGCTCTGGAAACACCATATATTTT. Translating gives CASSLDGSGNTIYF.

This chain joins TRBV24-1 and TRBJ2-5; D gene uncertain. CDR3 size: 12 residues. V was trimmed by 5 bases and J by 1 base, leaving 4 bases between them. The germline V gene encodes CDR1 KGHDR and CDR2 SFDVKD. The CDR3 nucleotides are TGTGCCACCAGTGCCACCCAAGAGACCCAGTACTTC. Encoded protein: CATSATQETQYF.

The chain uses TRBV14 and TRBJ2-3, with TRBD2 identical over 12 bases. Trimming cost V 10 bases and J 1 base; bases outside gene matches: 3. The CDR3 sequence is 14 residues long. The germline CDR1 and CDR2 sequences are SGHDN and FVKESK. CDR3: CATRTSGGTDTQYF. The CDR3 region has the DNA TGTGCCACCCGGACTAGCGGGGGCACAGATACGCAGTATTTT.

The chain is built from TRBV19 and TRBJ1-2; D not certain. This CDR3 region has 11 residues. CDR1 and CDR2 from the germline V gene are LNHDA and SQIVND (reference sequence). V was shortened by 1 base and J by 8 bases, with 5 bases between the two germline ends. The CDR3 here is CASSIGVGYTF. CDR3 nucleotide sequence: TGTGCCAGTAGTATAGGGGTAGGCTACACCTTC. The full variable domain, completed using reference TRBV19 and TRBJ1-2, is DGGITQSPKYLFRKEGQNVTLSCEQNLNHDAMYWYRQDPGQGLRLIYYSQIVNDFQKGDIAEGYSVSREKKESFPLTVTSAQKNPTAFYLCASSIGVGYTFGSGTRLTVV.

The rearrangement links TRBV11-3 to TRBJ2-1; TRBD1 matches at 7 bases. The CDR3 is made up of 14 amino acids. The trim removed 4 bases at V and 7 bases at J, leaving 7 bases unmatched. Germline V gives CDR1 SGHNT, CDR2 YENEEA. For the CDR3, the DNA is TGTGCCAGCAGCTCCGGGACAGCGCTTAATGAGCAGTTCTTC. Translating it yields CASSSGTALNEQFF.

V usage is TRBV24-1 and J usage is TRBJ1-1, with 8 bases fitting TRBD1. From germline, CDR1 is KGHDR and CDR2 SFDVKD. CDR3 length: 17 amino acids. V dropped 10 bases and J dropped 2; count of bases not matched to a gene: 17. DNA of the CDR3: TGTGCCACGGGACCTTGGACCTGGACAGGGACCAACACTGAAGCTTTCTTT. This gives the protein CATGPWTWTGTNTEAFF.

This clone was found a few times. The J gene is TRBJ2-3, the V gene TRBV7-9; perhaps TRBD1 as D (5 bases). CDR3 length: 16 amino acids. Germline V gives CDR1 SEHNR, CDR2 FQNEAQ (reference sequence). V dropped 5 bases and J dropped 4 bases, with 19 bases sitting between them. The chain's CDR3 is CASSPQGSRVADTQYF. The CDR3 bases are TGTGCCAGCAGCCCCCAGGGTAGCAGGGTGGCAGATACGCAGTATTTT.

The rearrangement links TRBV19 to TRBJ1-3; the D is unclear. CDR1 and CDR2 from the germline V gene are LNHDA and SQIVND (reference sequence). The CDR3 sequence is 17 residues long. The V end was cut by 4 bases, the J end by 0 bases, with 16 bases between. CDR3 DNA: TGTGCCAGTAGTACTGAAGGGTATTCAGGCTCTGGAAACACCATATATTTT. Protein: CASSTEGYSGSGNTIYF.

This rearrangement joins TRBV12-3 or TRBV12-4 to TRBJ2-1; D uncertain. The CDR3 extends over 13 amino acids. Trimming pared 2 bases from V and 8 bases from J, leaving 10 bases between. CDR3 coding DNA: TGTGCCAGCAGTTTATGGGTGGAAGATGAGCAGTTCTTC. Protein: CASSLWVEDEQFF.

The chain recombines TRBV6-5 with TRBJ2-2, with a possible D match to TRBD1 (5 bases). Trimming left V 6 bases short and J 5 bases short, with 10 bases between. In germline, CDR1 is MNHEY, CDR2 SVGAGI. This CDR3 contains 13 residues. In DNA form, the CDR3 reads TGTGCCAGCAGAGATCAGGGAACCGGGGAGCTGTTTTTT. Residues: CASRDQGTGELFF.